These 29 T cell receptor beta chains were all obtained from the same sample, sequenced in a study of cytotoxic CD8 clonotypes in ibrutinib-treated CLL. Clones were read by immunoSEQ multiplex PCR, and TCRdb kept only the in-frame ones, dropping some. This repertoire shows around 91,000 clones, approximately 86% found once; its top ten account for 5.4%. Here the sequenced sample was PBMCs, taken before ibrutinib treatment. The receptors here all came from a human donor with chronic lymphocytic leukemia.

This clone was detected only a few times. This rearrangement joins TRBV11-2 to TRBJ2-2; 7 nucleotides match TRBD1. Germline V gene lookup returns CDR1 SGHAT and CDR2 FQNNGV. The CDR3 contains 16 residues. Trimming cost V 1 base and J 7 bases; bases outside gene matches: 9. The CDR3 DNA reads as TGTGCCAGCAGCTTAGTGGCGACAGGGCTCAACGGGGAGCTGTTTTTT. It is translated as CASSLVATGLNGELFF.

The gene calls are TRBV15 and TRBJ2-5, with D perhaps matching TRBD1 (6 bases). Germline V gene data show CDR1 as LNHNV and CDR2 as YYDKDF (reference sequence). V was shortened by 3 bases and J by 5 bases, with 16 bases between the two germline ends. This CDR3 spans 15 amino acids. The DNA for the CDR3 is TGTGCCACCAGCAGTAACAGGGCCCGTGGCGAGACCCAGTACTTC. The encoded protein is CATSSNRARGETQYF.

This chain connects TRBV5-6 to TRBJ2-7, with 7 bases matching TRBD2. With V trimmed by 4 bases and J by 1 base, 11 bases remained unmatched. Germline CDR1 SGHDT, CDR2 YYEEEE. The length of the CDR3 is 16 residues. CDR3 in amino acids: CASSVVLARNSYEQYF. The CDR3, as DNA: TGTGCCAGCAGCGTTGTACTAGCGCGGAATTCCTACGAGCAGTACTTC.

The DNA of the CDR3 is TGCGCCAGCAGCTGGGCGGGAGTAACAGAGACCCAGTACTTC. Amino acids: CASSWAGVTETQYF. This chain connects TRBV5-1 to TRBJ2-5; 7 bases match TRBD2. This CDR3 is built from 14 residues. CDR1 SGHRS and CDR2 YFSETQ come from the germline V gene. J lost 4 bases, V lost 3 bases, and 6 bases had no gene match.

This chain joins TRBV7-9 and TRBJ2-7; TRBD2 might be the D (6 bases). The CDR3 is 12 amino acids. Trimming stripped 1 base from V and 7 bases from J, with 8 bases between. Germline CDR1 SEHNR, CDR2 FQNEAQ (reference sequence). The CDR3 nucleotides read TGTGCCAGCAGCTTAGATCGGGGGGAGCAGTACTTC. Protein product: CASSLDRGEQYF.

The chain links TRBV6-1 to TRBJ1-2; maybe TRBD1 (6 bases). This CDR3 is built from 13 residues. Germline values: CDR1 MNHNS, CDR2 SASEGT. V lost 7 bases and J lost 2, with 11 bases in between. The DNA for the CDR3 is TGTGCCAGCACTCCGGACAGCAACTATGGCTACACCTTC. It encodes CASTPDSNYGYTF.

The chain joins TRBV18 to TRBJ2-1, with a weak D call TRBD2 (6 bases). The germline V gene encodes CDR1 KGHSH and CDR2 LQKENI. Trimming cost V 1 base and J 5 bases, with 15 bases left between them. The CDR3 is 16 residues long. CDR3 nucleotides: TGTGCCAGCTCACCACTGGGCGGGAAGTGGGACAATGAGCAGTTCTTC. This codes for CASSPLGGKWDNEQFF.

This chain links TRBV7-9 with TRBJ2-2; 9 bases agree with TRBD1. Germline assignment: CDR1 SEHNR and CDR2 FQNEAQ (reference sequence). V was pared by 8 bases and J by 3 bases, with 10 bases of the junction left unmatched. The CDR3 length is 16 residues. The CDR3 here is CASSGTGLTHTGELFF. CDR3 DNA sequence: TGTGCCAGCTCTGGGACAGGGTTAACTCACACCGGGGAGCTGTTTTTT.

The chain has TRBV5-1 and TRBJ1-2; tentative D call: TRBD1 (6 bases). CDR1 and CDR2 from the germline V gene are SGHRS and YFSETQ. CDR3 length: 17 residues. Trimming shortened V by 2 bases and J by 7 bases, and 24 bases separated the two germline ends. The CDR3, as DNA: TGCGCCAGCAGCTTAATGGGGGCAGGGATGTACTCGGGTGGCTACACCTTC. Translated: CASSLMGAGMYSGGYTF.

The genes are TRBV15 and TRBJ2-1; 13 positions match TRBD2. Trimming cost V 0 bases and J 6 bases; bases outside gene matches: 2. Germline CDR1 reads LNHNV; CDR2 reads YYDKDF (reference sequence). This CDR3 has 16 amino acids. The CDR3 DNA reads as TGTGCCACCAGCAGAGAGTGGACTAGCGGGAGCAATGAGCAGTTCTTC. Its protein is CATSREWTSGSNEQFF.

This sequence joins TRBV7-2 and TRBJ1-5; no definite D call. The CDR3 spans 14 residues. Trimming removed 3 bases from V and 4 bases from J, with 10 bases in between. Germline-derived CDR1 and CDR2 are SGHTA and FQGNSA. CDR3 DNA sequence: TGTGCCAGCAGCTTGCAAAGAGGAAATCAGCCCCAGCATTTT. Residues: CASSLQRGNQPQHF.

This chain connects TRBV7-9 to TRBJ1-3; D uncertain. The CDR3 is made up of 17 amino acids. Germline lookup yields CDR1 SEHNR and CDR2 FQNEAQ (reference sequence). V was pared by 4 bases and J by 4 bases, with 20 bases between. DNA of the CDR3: TGTGCCAGCAGCTCACCACGGGCAGATTCACCAGGAAACACCATATATTTT. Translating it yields CASSSPRADSPGNTIYF. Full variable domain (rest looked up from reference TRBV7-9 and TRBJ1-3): DTGVSQNPRHKITKRGQNVTFRCDPISEHNRLYWYRQTLGQGPEFLTYFQNEAQLEKSRLLSDRFSAERPKGSFSTLEIQRTEQGDSAMYLCASSSPRADSPGNTIYFGEGSWLTVV.

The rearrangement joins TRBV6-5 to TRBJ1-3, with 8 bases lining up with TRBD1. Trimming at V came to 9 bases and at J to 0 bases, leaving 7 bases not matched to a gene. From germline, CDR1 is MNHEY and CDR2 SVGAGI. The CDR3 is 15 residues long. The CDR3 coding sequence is TGTGCCAGTACGACAGGGGCAAACTCTGGAAACACCATATATTTT. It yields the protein CASTTGANSGNTIYF.

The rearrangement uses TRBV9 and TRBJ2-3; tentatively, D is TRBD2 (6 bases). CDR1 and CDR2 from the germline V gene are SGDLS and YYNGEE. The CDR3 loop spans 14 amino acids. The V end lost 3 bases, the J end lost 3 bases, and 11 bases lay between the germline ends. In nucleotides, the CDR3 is TGTGCCAGCAGCGAAATAGCGGTGACAGATACGCAGTATTTT. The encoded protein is CASSEIAVTDTQYF.

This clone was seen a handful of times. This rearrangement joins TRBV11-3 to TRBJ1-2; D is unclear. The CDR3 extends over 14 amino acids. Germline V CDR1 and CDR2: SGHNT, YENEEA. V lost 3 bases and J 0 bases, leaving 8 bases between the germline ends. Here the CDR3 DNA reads TGTGCCAGCAGCTTCGGCGCAACTAACTATGGCTACACCTTC. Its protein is CASSFGATNYGYTF.

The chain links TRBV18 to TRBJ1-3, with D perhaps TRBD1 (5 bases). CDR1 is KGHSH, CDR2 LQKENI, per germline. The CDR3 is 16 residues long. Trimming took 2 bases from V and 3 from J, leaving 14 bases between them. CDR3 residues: CASSPEWGMVGNTIYF. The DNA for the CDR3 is TGTGCCAGCTCACCAGAGTGGGGGATGGTTGGAAACACCATATATTTT.

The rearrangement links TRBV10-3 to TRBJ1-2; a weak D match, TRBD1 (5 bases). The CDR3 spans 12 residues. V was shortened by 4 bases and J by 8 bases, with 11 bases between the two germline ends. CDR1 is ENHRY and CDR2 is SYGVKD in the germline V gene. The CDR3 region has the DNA TGTGCCATCAGTGGAGAGGGGTGGGGCTACACCTTC. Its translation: CAISGEGWGYTF.

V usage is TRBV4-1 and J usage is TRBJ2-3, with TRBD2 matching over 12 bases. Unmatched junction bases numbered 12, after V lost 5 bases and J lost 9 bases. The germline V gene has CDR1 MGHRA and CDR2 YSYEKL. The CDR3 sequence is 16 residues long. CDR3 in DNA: TGCGCCAGCAGCGCAGGGGGGTCTAGCGGGAGGGCGACGCAGTATTTT. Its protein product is CASSAGGSSGRATQYF.

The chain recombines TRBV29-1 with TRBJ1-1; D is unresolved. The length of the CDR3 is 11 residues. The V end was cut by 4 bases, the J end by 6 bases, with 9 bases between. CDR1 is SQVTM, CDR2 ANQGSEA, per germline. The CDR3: CSVGGDSEAFF. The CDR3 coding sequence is TGCAGCGTTGGTGGCGATTCTGAAGCTTTCTTT.

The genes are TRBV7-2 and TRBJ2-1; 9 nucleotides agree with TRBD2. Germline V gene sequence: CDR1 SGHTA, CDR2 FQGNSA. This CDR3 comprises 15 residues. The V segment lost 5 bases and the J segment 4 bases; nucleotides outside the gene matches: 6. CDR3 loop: CASSVSGSGYNEQFF. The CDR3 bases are TGTGCCAGCAGCGTTAGCGGGAGTGGGTACAATGAGCAGTTCTTC.

CDR3 DNA sequence: TGTGCCAGCAGCTCGAACGCCGGGACTAATGAAAAACTGTTTTTT. Protein: CASSSNAGTNEKLFF. This chain links TRBV7-9 with TRBJ1-4; D not certain. The V and J ends lost 4 bases and 2 bases respectively, with 11 bases between them. This CDR3 spans 15 amino acids. Germline assignment: CDR1 SEHNR and CDR2 FQNEAQ (reference sequence).

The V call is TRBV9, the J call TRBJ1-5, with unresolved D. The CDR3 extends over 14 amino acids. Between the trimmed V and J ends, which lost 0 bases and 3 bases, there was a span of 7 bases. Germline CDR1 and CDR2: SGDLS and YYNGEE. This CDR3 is CASSVAWNNQPQHF. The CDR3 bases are TGTGCCAGCAGCGTAGCGTGGAACAATCAGCCCCAGCATTTT.

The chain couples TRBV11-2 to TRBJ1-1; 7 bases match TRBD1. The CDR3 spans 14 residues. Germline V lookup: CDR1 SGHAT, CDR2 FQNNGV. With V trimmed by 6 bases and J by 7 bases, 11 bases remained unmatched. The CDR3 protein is CASRSTRGKNEAFF. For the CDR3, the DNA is TGTGCCAGCAGGTCGACCAGGGGGAAGAATGAAGCTTTCTTT.

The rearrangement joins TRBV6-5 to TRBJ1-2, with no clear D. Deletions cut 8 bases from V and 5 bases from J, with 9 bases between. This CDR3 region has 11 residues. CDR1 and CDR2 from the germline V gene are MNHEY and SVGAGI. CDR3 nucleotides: TGTGCCAGCGCCGGCGGATATGGCTACACCTTC. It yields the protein CASAGGYGYTF.

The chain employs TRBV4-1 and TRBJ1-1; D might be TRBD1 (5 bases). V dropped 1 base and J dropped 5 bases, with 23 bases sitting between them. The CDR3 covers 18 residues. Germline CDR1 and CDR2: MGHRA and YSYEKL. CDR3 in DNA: TGCGCCAGCAGCCAAGCCCCCCTTCGACAGACGAACGTGACTGAAGCTTTCTTT. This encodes CASSQAPLRQTNVTEAFF.

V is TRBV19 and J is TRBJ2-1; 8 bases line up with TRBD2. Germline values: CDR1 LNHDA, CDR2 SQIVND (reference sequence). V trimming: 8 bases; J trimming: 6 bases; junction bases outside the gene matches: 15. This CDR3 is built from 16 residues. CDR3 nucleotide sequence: TGTGCCAGTTCGGACCACCGTAGCGGGATCGGCAATGAGCAGTTCTTC. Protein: CASSDHRSGIGNEQFF.

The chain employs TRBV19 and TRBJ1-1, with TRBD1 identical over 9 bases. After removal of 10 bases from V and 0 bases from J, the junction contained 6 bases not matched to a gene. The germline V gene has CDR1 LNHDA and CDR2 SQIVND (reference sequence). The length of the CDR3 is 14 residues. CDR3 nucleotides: TGTGCCAATAGCAGACAGGGGGTGAACACTGAAGCTTTCTTT. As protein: CANSRQGVNTEAFF.

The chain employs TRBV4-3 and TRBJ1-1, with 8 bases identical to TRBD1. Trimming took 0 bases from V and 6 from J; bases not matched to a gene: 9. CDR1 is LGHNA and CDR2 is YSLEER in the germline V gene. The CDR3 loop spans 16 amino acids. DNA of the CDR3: TGCGCCAGCAGCCAAGACCCCCAGGGGGCCCCGGCTGAAGCTTTCTTT. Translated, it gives CASSQDPQGAPAEAFF.

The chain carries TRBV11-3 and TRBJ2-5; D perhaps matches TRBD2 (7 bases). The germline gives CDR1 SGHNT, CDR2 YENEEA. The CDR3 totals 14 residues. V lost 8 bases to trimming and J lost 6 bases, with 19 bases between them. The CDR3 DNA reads TGTGCCAGCGGCTCGGGGGGCTCAGGGCAGACCCAGTACTTC. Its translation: CASGSGGSGQTQYF.